Here is one T cell receptor (beta chain) with its context. Antigen: not known. In TCRdb, the RT-PCR reads were re-called with MiXCR into one record per CDR3 protein. The table shows hundreds of thousands of distinct CDR3 sequences, with 11% occurring only once. CDR3 size: 14 residues. Trimming removed 5 bases from V and 5 bases from J, with 17 bases in between. CDR1 and CDR2 from the germline V gene are DFQATT and SNEGSKA (reference sequence). This sample was included in a study of response to subunit inactivated influenza vaccine. Notes on the study in general: Authors suggested each seasonal flu vaccination may recruit only limited numbers of new T cells.

The same data also went into a second study, on T cells expressing NK-cell markers. As reported in that work: TCR beta cDNA was made by 5'RACE template switching with UMIs. Sorted T-cell subsets CD3+CD56+NKG2C+, CD3+CD56+NKG2C- and CD3+CD56-NKG2C+ were TCR beta-sequenced. One of eight sequenced donors was HCMV-seronegative; the other seven were seropositive.

This TCR derives from a man aged 45-60 years who received an inactivated influenza vaccine. The genes are TRBV20-1 and TRBJ2-3; D is possibly TRBD1 (6 bases). The sample consisted of PBMCs from blood, taken on the day of vaccination. The CDR3 region is CSALRDTSGDTQYF. In nucleotides, the CDR3 is TGCAGTGCTTTGAGGGACACCTCAGGAGATACGCAGTATTTT.